Each of the 28 T cell receptor beta chains below was sequenced from the same sample in a study of blood T cell repertoires in COVID-19. This table comes from immunoSEQ multiplex PCR, and its TCRdb copy is limited to in-frame clones, with some not included. This table has 280,000 or so clones, approximately 83% appearing once. The sequenced sample was peripheral blood. The source is a woman aged 45-59 years who had recovered from COVID-19.

This clone was detected ten times or more. V gene TRBV4-1 combines with J gene TRBJ2-5; perhaps TRBD1 as D (5 bases). The CDR3 is 17 residues long. Between the trimmed V and J ends, which lost 0 bases and 0 bases, there was a span of 14 bases. CDR1 and CDR2 (germline): MGHRA, YSYEKL. The CDR3 DNA reads as TGCGCCAGCAGCCAAGAAGGGGCAGGGCGGTACCAAGAGACCCAGTACTTC. This sequence encodes CASSQEGAGRYQETQYF.

The V gene is TRBV27, the J gene TRBJ2-1; TRBD2 aligns across 7 bases. CDR1 is MNHEY and CDR2 is SMNVEV in the germline V gene (reference sequence). After removal of 6 bases from V and 1 base from J, the junction contained 3 bases not matched to a gene. The CDR3 contains 14 residues. CDR3: CASRSGASYNEQFF. CDR3 bases: TGTGCCAGCAGGAGCGGGGCGTCCTACAATGAGCAGTTCTTC.

This chain joins TRBV7-3 and TRBJ2-1; 9 bases are a match to TRBD2. Germline CDR1 reads SGHTA; CDR2 reads FQGTGA. There are 19 residues in the CDR3. Trimming cost V 1 base and J 0 bases; bases outside gene matches: 10. CDR3 in DNA: TGTGCCAGCAGCTTAAGTATGAGTGCGGGGGGGCGCTCCTACAATGAGCAGTTCTTC. This encodes CASSLSMSAGGRSYNEQFF.

The genes are TRBV14 and TRBJ2-6; tentatively, D is TRBD2 (6 bases). Germline V gene data show CDR1 as SGHDN and CDR2 as FVKESK. V lost 7 bases and J 0 bases, leaving 16 bases between the germline ends. CDR3 size: 17 residues. The CDR3 sequence is CASTPYGGRSGANVLTF. Here the CDR3 DNA reads TGTGCCAGCACCCCTTACGGGGGACGCTCTGGGGCCAACGTCCTGACTTTC.

The chain has TRBV3-1 (or the pseudogene TRBV3-2) and TRBJ2-3, with TRBD2 matching over 11 bases. V was pared by 0 bases and J by 4 bases, with 15 bases of the junction left unmatched. Per germline, CDR1 LGHDT and CDR2 YNNKEL (reference sequence). The CDR3 totals 20 residues. CDR3 residues: CASSQDPPSPSGRRSDTQYF. As DNA, the CDR3 is TGTGCCAGCAGCCAAGATCCCCCGTCGCCTAGCGGGAGGAGGTCAGATACGCAGTATTTT.

This chain uses TRBV7-2 with TRBJ2-1; 12 bases fit TRBD2. The CDR3 covers 15 residues. V gave up 5 bases and J gave up 6 bases; unmatched junction bases: 5. Germline CDR1 is SGHTA and CDR2 is FQGNSA. CDR3 amino acids: CASSLTSGGSNEQFF. The CDR3 bases are TGTGCCAGCAGCCTCACTAGCGGGGGGAGCAATGAGCAGTTCTTC.

This clone appeared a few times. The V call is TRBV6-2 or TRBV6-3, the J call TRBJ1-6, with D hard to call. Trimming shortened V by 4 bases and J by 9 bases, and 13 bases separated the two germline ends. This CDR3 has 14 amino acids. Germline-derived CDR1 and CDR2 are MNHEY and SVGEGT. The CDR3 loop is CASSLAVTRSPLHF. The CDR3 DNA reads as TGTGCCAGCAGTTTAGCCGTTACGCGTTCACCCCTCCACTTT.

This clone occurred a few times. The rearrangement links TRBV6-5 to TRBJ2-7, with D possibly TRBD2 on 5 matching bases. Germline V lookup: CDR1 MNHEY, CDR2 SVGAGI. V was trimmed by 5 bases and J by 4 bases, leaving 12 bases between them. There are 13 residues in the CDR3. CDR3 sequence reads: CASSRGRGYEQYF. In nucleotides, the CDR3 is TGTGCCAGCAGTCGCGGACGGGGATACGAGCAGTACTTC.

The rearrangement links TRBV4-1 to TRBJ1-4; 9 positions agree with TRBD1. Germline CDR1 and CDR2: MGHRA and YSYEKL. Trimming removed 1 base from V and 8 bases from J; junction bases left unmatched: 8. The CDR3 covers 16 residues. CDR3 protein: CASSQGQNRGREKLFF. The CDR3 DNA follows: TGCGCCAGCAGCCAAGGCCAAAACAGGGGGCGAGAAAAACTGTTTTTT.

In the case of this clone: As the CDR3 is not closed by the conserved phenylalanine or tryptophan, this likely results from a read error. It is unclear where the CDR3 begins or ends on the DNA, so no DNA is shown, and the CDR3 is as TCRdb lists it. V is TRBV3-1 (or the pseudogene TRBV3-2) and J is TRBJ2-3; TRBD2, the table's D call, was not compared with the DNA. CDR1 is LGHDT and CDR2 is YNNKEL in the germline V gene (reference sequence). Counting both end residues, the CDR3 totals 13 amino acids. CDR3 region: CASSLSGTSGTRV.

V is TRBV18 and J is TRBJ2-2, with unresolved D. There are 14 residues in the CDR3. From germline, CDR1 is KGHSH and CDR2 LQKENI. V lost 3 bases and J lost 4, with 9 bases in between. The CDR3 here is CASSPNYITGELFF. The CDR3, as DNA: TGTGCCAGCTCACCCAACTACATCACCGGGGAGCTGTTTTTT.

This chain's CDR3 is CASRNTEKTQYF. CDR3 coding DNA: TGTGCCAGCAGGAACACGGAGAAGACCCAGTACTTC. The chain carries TRBV7-3 and TRBJ2-5; no reliable D call. CDR1 and CDR2 from the germline V gene are SGHTA and FQGTGA. The germline V and J ends were trimmed by 6 bases and 6 bases, with 11 bases remaining between them. CDR3 length: 12 residues.

This chain joins TRBV18 and TRBJ2-7; TRBD2 agrees at 11 bases. V dropped 3 bases and J dropped 3; count of bases not matched to a gene: 4. The CDR3 has 15 residues. CDR1 and CDR2 (germline): KGHSH, LQKENI. The CDR3: CASSPTSGMDYEQYF. The DNA of the CDR3 is TGTGCCAGCTCACCGACTAGCGGGATGGACTACGAGCAGTACTTC.

The J gene is TRBJ2-5, the V gene TRBV28; D unresolved. CDR1 and CDR2 from the germline V gene are MDHEN and SYDVKM. The CDR3 spans 12 residues. Between the trimmed V and J ends, which lost 4 bases and 7 bases, there was a span of 10 bases. CDR3 amino acids: CASSSVLRTQYF. CDR3 sequence (DNA): TGTGCCAGCAGTTCGGTCCTCCGGACCCAGTACTTC.

The chain couples TRBV18 to TRBJ2-7; the D gene is possibly TRBD2 (5 bases). Germline CDR1 KGHSH, CDR2 LQKENI. The CDR3 is 14 residues long. V gave up 3 bases and J gave up 2 bases, with 11 bases separating them. The CDR3 region is CASSPPGTTYEQYF. CDR3 coding DNA: TGTGCCAGCTCACCTCCGGGAACCACCTACGAGCAGTACTTC.

This clone has a handful of counts. The CDR3 reads CAWSVSQGTHQPQHF. Written as DNA, the CDR3 is TGTGCCTGGAGTGTAAGCCAGGGGACCCATCAGCCCCAGCATTTT. This chain joins TRBV30 and TRBJ1-5, with D perhaps TRBD1 (6 bases). CDR3 length: 15 amino acids. CDR1 GTSNPN and CDR2 SVGIG come from the germline V gene (reference sequence). Trimming stripped 0 bases from V and 5 bases from J, with 14 bases between.

The V gene is TRBV18, the J gene TRBJ1-1, with D possibly being TRBD1 (6 bases). V lost 3 bases, J lost 1 base, and 9 bases lay in between. The CDR3 contains 14 residues. Germline V lookup: CDR1 KGHSH, CDR2 LQKENI. The CDR3 DNA sequence: TGTGCCAGCTCACCGGGACACCCGAACACTGAAGCTTTCTTT. It is translated as CASSPGHPNTEAFF.

The chain employs TRBV2 and TRBJ2-7; 8 nucleotides align to TRBD2. The V and J ends lost 1 base and 3 bases, in that order; junction bases with no gene match: 8. The CDR3 runs to 16 residues. Germline assignment: CDR1 SNHLY and CDR2 FYNNEI. CDR3 residues: CASSEVRGGSLYEQYF. The DNA for the CDR3 is TGTGCCAGCAGTGAAGTTCGGGGGGGTTCTCTCTACGAGCAGTACTTC.

This sequence joins TRBV24-1 and TRBJ2-2, with 10 nucleotides matching TRBD1. Germline V gene lookup returns CDR1 KGHDR and CDR2 SFDVKD. The CDR3 spans 13 residues. J gave up 6 bases and V 8 bases, and 2 bases lay outside the gene matches. CDR3 region: CATKGQGAGELFF. The DNA of the CDR3 is TGTGCCACCAAAGGACAGGGGGCCGGGGAGCTGTTTTTT.

This clone was recorded only once. This sequence joins TRBV20-1 and TRBJ2-7, with D tentatively TRBD2 (6 bases). The germline V gene encodes CDR1 DFQATT and CDR2 SNEGSKA (reference sequence). The CDR3 covers 15 residues. V was pared by 3 bases and J by 3 bases, with 18 bases between. CDR3 sequence reads: CSASSSSGGIYEQYF. CDR3 in DNA: TGCAGTGCTAGTTCATCGTCAGGCGGGATCTACGAGCAGTACTTC.

The chain uses TRBV7-2 and TRBJ2-1; D might be TRBD2 (5 bases). The germline V and J ends were trimmed by 1 base and 10 bases, with 14 bases remaining between them. From germline, CDR1 is SGHTA and CDR2 FQGNSA. The CDR3 contains 14 residues. The CDR3 DNA reads as TGTGCCAGCAGCTTAGGAGGCGTTGGGAGAGAGCAGTTCTTC. Amino acids: CASSLGGVGREQFF. Looking up the rest from reference TRBV7-2 and TRBJ2-1 gives the full variable domain: GAGVSQSPSNKVTEKGKDVELRCDPISGHTALYWYRQSLGQGLEFLIYFQGNSAPDKSGLPSDRFSAERTGGSVSTLTIQRTQQEDSAVYLCASSLGGVGREQFFGPGTRLTVL.

This chain joins TRBV7-9 and TRBJ2-2; no firm D call. CDR1 is SEHNR, CDR2 FQNEAQ, per germline (reference sequence). The CDR3 consists of 11 residues. The V and J ends lost 2 bases and 7 bases respectively, with 2 bases between them. The CDR3 is CASSLYGELFF. The CDR3 DNA reads TGTGCCAGCAGCTTATACGGGGAGCTGTTTTTT. Supplemented by reference TRBV7-9 and TRBJ2-2, the full variable domain reads DTGVSQNPRHKITKRGQNVTFRCDPISEHNRLYWYRQTLGQGPEFLTYFQNEAQLEKSRLLSDRFSAERPKGSFSTLEIQRTEQGDSAMYLCASSLYGELFFGEGSRLTVL.

CDR3 sequence (DNA): TGTGCCTGGAGTCCCCGGGGGGAGAGGGTAGGAAAACTGTTTTTT. The encoded protein is CAWSPRGERVGKLFF. The chain carries TRBV30 and TRBJ1-4; the D gene is possibly TRBD1 (5 bases). V shed 2 bases and J shed 10 bases, with 20 bases lying between them. Looked up from germline, CDR1 is GTSNPN and CDR2 is SVGIG (reference sequence). The CDR3 runs to 15 residues.

This sequence joins TRBV7-9 and TRBJ1-2; no firm D call. Germline lookup yields CDR1 SEHNR and CDR2 FQNEAQ (reference sequence). The CDR3 spans 12 residues. V was cut by 0 bases and J by 6 bases, with 5 bases left in between. In nucleotides, the CDR3 is TGTGCCAGCAGCTTAGCCAACAATGGCTACACCTTC. This encodes CASSLANNGYTF.

DNA of the CDR3: TGTGCCAGCAGCGTAGATCCTCGTGATGAGCAGTTCTTC. Protein sequence: CASSVDPRDEQFF. This chain joins TRBV9 and TRBJ2-1; no firm D call. The CDR3 length is 13 residues. The germline V gene encodes CDR1 SGDLS and CDR2 YYNGEE. V lost 0 bases and J lost 8, with 9 bases in between.

The chain has TRBV7-2 and TRBJ1-2; TRBD1 matches at 9 bases. The CDR3 is 17 amino acids. The germline V gene has CDR1 SGHTA and CDR2 FQGNSA. V lost 0 bases and J lost 4; bases outside the gene matches: 9. Here the CDR3 DNA reads TGTGCCAGCAGCTTAGCGCTAATGGGACAGGGTCGCTATGGCTACACCTTC. This translates into CASSLALMGQGRYGYTF.

Written as DNA, the CDR3 is TGTGCCAGCAGTTTACTGAGCTGGGCAAGCACCTACGAGCAGTACTTC. This codes for CASSLLSWASTYEQYF. The chain joins TRBV28 to TRBJ2-7; D gene ambiguous. Germline CDR1 MDHEN, CDR2 SYDVKM. V lost 2 bases and J lost 2, with 16 bases in between. The CDR3 runs to 16 residues.

This clone has a handful of counts. A much larger clone differs from this one at a single base, so this may be a read error. The rearrangement links TRBV27 to TRBJ1-6, with D unclear. Germline V gene data show CDR1 as MNHEY and CDR2 as SMNVEV (reference sequence). CDR3 length equals 12 residues. CDR3 DNA sequence: TGTGCCAACAGTCCAATTAATTCACCCCTCCACTTT. Protein product: CANSPINSPLHF.